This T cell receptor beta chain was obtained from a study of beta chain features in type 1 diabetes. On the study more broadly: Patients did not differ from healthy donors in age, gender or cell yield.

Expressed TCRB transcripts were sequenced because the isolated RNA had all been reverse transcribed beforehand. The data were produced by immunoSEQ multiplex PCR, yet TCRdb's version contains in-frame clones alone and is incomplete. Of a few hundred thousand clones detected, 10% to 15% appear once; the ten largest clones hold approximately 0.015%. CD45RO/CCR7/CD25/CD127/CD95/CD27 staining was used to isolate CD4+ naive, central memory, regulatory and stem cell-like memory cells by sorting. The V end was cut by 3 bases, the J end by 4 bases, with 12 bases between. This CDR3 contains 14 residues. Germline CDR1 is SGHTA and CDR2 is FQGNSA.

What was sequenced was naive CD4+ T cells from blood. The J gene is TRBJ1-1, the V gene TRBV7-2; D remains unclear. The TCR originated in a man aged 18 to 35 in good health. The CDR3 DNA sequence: TGTGCCAGCAGCTTTCGACTGCTGGGCACTGAAGCTTTCTTT. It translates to CASSFRLLGTEAFF.